Below, 11 T cell receptor beta chains from the same sample are listed, as sequenced in a study of beta chain features in type 1 diabetes. Sequenced material consisted of expressed TCRB transcripts (all of the isolated RNA was reverse transcribed). Generated by immunoSEQ multiplex PCR, the TCRdb table keeps only in-frame clones and is missing some. The sample has around 290,000 clones, about 8.5% seen once. Specimen: central memory CD4+ T cells from blood. The source of these receptors is a woman aged 18-35 years in good health.

Comments on this clone: Other DNA sequences from this sample encode an identical CDR3 as well. The J gene is TRBJ2-3, the V gene TRBV29-1; no clear D gene. V lost 1 base and J 2 bases, leaving 4 bases between the germline ends. Germline V gene data show CDR1 as SQVTM and CDR2 as ANQGSEA. The CDR3 is made up of 12 amino acids. The CDR3 region is CSVEAVTDTQYF. In DNA, the CDR3 is TGCAGCGTTGAAGCAGTCACAGATACGCAGTATTTT.

This chain links TRBV6-6 with TRBJ1-1; TRBD1 is a possible D gene (6 bases). CDR1 is MNHNY, CDR2 SVGAGI, per germline (reference sequence). The CDR3 covers 13 residues. Deletions cut 7 bases from V and 8 bases from J, with 17 bases between. CDR3 coding DNA: TGTGCCAGCAACAAACAGGGAAGCTCCGAAGCTTTCTTT. It translates to CASNKQGSSEAFF.

This clone showed up just once. The chain links TRBV4-2 to TRBJ1-2; D is unresolved. Per the germline V gene, CDR1 is LGHNA and CDR2 is YNFKEQ. The CDR3 runs to 14 residues. Deletions cut 4 bases from V and 6 bases from J, with 15 bases between. The CDR3 nucleotides are TGTGCCAGCAGCCCCGGCGGCAGGAGCAATGGCTACACCTTC. Its translation: CASSPGGRSNGYTF.

This clone showed up just a few times. The chain carries TRBV6-5 and TRBJ2-1; 7 bases map to TRBD2. The germline V gene has CDR1 MNHEY and CDR2 SVGAGI. The CDR3 runs 12 residues. J was trimmed by 12 bases and V by 5 bases; bases with no gene match: 7. DNA of the CDR3: TGTGCCAGCAGTAGGGGAGGGCAAGGGCAGTTCTTC. Translating gives CASSRGGQGQFF.

This clone was seen only a few times. This chain uses TRBV19 with TRBJ1-5; a weak D match, TRBD1 (5 bases). Trimming took 3 bases from V and 7 from J, leaving 10 bases between them. The germline CDR1 and CDR2 sequences are LNHDA and SQIVND (reference sequence). The CDR3 length is 13 residues. This chain's CDR3 is CASSIAGPQPQHF. The CDR3 DNA follows: TGTGCCAGTAGTATCGCAGGGCCCCAGCCCCAGCATTTT.

The sample holds one count of this clone. This may stem from a read error, because a much larger clone lies one nucleotide away. The sample contains more than one DNA sequence encoding this CDR3. The J gene is TRBJ2-7, the V gene TRBV7-3; weak D call: TRBD2 (6 bases). Per germline, CDR1 SGHTA and CDR2 FQGTGA. The CDR3 is 13 residues long. CDR3 nucleotides: TGTGCCAGCAGCAAGGGGACTTCCTACGAGCAGTACGTT. The encoded protein is CASSKGTSYEQYV.

V is TRBV7-9 and J is TRBJ1-6; 7 nucleotides agree with TRBD1. V shed 0 bases, J shed 11 bases, and the junction held 7 bases outside the gene matches. CDR1 is SEHNR, CDR2 FQNEAQ, per germline (reference sequence). The CDR3 sequence is 15 residues long. The CDR3 reads CASSLASAGGTPLHF. The CDR3 region has the DNA TGTGCCAGCAGCTTAGCATCGGCAGGGGGGACACCCCTCCACTTT.

This clone was seen only a few times. The chain carries TRBV5-6 and TRBJ2-5; D is possibly TRBD1 (6 bases). Per germline, CDR1 SGHDT and CDR2 YYEEEE. The CDR3 runs to 15 residues. Trimming took off 4 bases at V and 2 bases at J, with 15 bases between the two ends. The CDR3 spells CASSRWGQGQETQYF. In DNA, the CDR3 is TGTGCCAGCAGCCGTTGGGGGCAGGGTCAAGAGACCCAGTACTTC.

The J gene is TRBJ1-6, the V gene TRBV5-4, with D hard to call. The CDR3 runs 15 residues. Germline V gene data show CDR1 as SGHNT and CDR2 as YYREEE (reference sequence). V dropped 0 bases and J dropped 10 bases, with 14 bases sitting between them. This chain's CDR3 is CASSLDSGWNSPLHF. As DNA, the CDR3 is TGTGCCAGCAGCTTGGACAGCGGGTGGAACTCACCCCTCCACTTT.

V and J are TRBV7-9 and TRBJ1-1; D remains unclear. The germline gives CDR1 SEHNR, CDR2 FQNEAQ (reference sequence). The CDR3 length is 12 residues. V was trimmed by 3 bases and J by 8 bases, leaving 10 bases between them. CDR3 sequence: CASSLGGGEAFF. CDR3 nucleotide sequence: TGTGCCAGCAGCTTGGGTGGAGGCGAAGCTTTCTTT. Full variable domain (remainder filled in from reference TRBV7-9 and TRBJ1-1): DTGVSQNPRHKITKRGQNVTFRCDPISEHNRLYWYRQTLGQGPEFLTYFQNEAQLEKSRLLSDRFSAERPKGSFSTLEIQRTEQGDSAMYLCASSLGGGEAFFGQGTRLTVV.

The sample holds a few counts of this clone. J is TRBJ2-3 and V is TRBV7-2; D remains unclear. This CDR3 contains 14 residues. V was trimmed by 6 bases and J by 0 bases, leaving 10 bases between them. Germline values: CDR1 SGHTA, CDR2 FQGNSA. CDR3 in amino acids: CASSRQVSTDTQYF. CDR3 nucleotides: TGTGCCAGCAGTCGACAAGTTAGCACAGATACGCAGTATTTT.